This entry lists 29 T cell receptor beta chains sequenced from one sample in a study of long-term antiretroviral therapy in people with HIV (dated by TCRdb to between 2021 and 2024). The immunoSEQ hsTCRB v3.0 assay was used at survey level resolution to sequence the TRB variable region. Here the immuneACCESS table is served through TCRdb, limited to in-frame sequences with V and J called. Missing clones are a known gap in these copies; in checked studies unresolved V genes cover under half, and the rest lacks a known reason. The sample table contains approximately 35,000 clones; only one count was recorded for 75% to 85% of them. Under 4% of the sample is held by the ten biggest clonotypes. This material consisted of unsorted PBMCs, taken 1.9 years after starting antiretroviral therapy. Receptors were obtained from a man between 18 and 29 years old with HIV.

This chain uses TRBV9 with TRBJ2-3; 8 nucleotides match TRBD1. The CDR3 sequence is 16 residues long. J was trimmed by 0 bases and V by 4 bases; bases with no gene match: 7. Germline V lookup: CDR1 SGDLS, CDR2 YYNGEE. The CDR3 region is CASSLGQGRSTDTQYF. The CDR3 nucleotides are TGTGCCAGCAGCCTCGGACAGGGTCGTAGCACAGATACGCAGTATTTT.

A few counts support this clone. J is TRBJ1-2 and V is TRBV27, with 8 bases identical to TRBD1. This CDR3 contains 14 residues. Trimming cost V 3 bases and J 1 base; bases outside gene matches: 1. Looked up from germline, CDR1 is MNHEY and CDR2 is SMNVEV (reference sequence). The CDR3 DNA sequence: TGTGCCAGCAGTTTGGACAGGGTTAACTATGGCTACACCTTC. Its protein product is CASSLDRVNYGYTF.

The chain has TRBV29-1 and TRBJ1-2, with D possibly being TRBD1 (6 bases). V was cut by 4 bases and J by 6 bases, with 15 bases left in between. Germline CDR1 reads SQVTM; CDR2 reads ANQGSEA. The CDR3 totals 13 residues. CDR3 amino acids: CSVVATGEDGYTF. The CDR3 region has the DNA TGCAGCGTTGTAGCGACAGGTGAGGATGGCTACACCTTC.

The chain joins TRBV28 to TRBJ1-2, with D hard to call. There are 15 residues in the CDR3. Trimming left V 6 bases short and J 4 bases short, with 18 bases between. CDR1 and CDR2 (germline): MDHEN, SYDVKM. In DNA form, the CDR3 reads TGTGCCAGCAGCCTGCCTACTAGTCTGCGCTATGGCTACACCTTC. It is translated as CASSLPTSLRYGYTF.

This chain links TRBV5-5 with TRBJ2-1; D perhaps matches TRBD2 (7 bases). Germline V CDR1 and CDR2: SGHKS, YYEKEE (reference sequence). This CDR3 has 17 residues. V was clipped by 7 bases and J by 8 bases, with 28 bases between them. Here the CDR3 DNA reads TGTGCCAGCCACAAGAGGGAGGGGGGGTACCTTACTCATGAGCAGTTCTTC. Translation: CASHKREGGYLTHEQFF.

This clone came up once. CDR3 nucleotides: TGTGCCAGCAGCTTAGGGGATATCGACAACCATCAGCCCCAGCATTTT. This translates into CASSLGDIDNHQPQHF. The genes are TRBV7-8 and TRBJ1-5; unclear D gene. Deletions cut 1 base from V and 5 bases from J, with 15 bases between. The length of the CDR3 is 16 residues. Germline assignment: CDR1 SGHVS and CDR2 FQNEAQ.

The V call is TRBV7-2, the J call TRBJ1-1; D possibly corresponds to TRBD1 (6 bases). CDR1 is SGHTA, CDR2 FQGNSA, per germline. This CDR3 is built from 12 residues. V lost 3 bases and J lost 6, with 8 bases in between. The CDR3 coding sequence is TGTGCCAGCAGCTTGGGGGGCCCTGAAGCTTTCTTT. Its protein is CASSLGGPEAFF.

The CDR3 DNA is TGTGCCAGCAGTTTAGGTACAGGGCTTTCAGATACGCAGTATTTT. Amino acid sequence: CASSLGTGLSDTQYF. The rearrangement uses TRBV28 and TRBJ2-3; tentative D call: TRBD1 (6 bases). The CDR3 spans 15 residues. Trimming removed 2 bases from V and 4 bases from J, with 13 bases in between. The germline V gene has CDR1 MDHEN and CDR2 SYDVKM. The entire variable domain, with the rest obtained from reference TRBV28 and TRBJ2-3, is as follows: DVKVTQSSRYLVKRTGEKVFLECVQDMDHENMFWYRQDPGLGLRLIYFSYDVKMKEKGDIPEGYSVSREKKERFSLILESASTNQTSMYLCASSLGTGLSDTQYFGPGTRLTVL.

This clone was seen more than once but under ten times. The chain couples TRBV10-1 to TRBJ2-7; D not resolved. CDR1 is WNHNN and CDR2 is SYGVQD in the germline V gene (reference sequence). The CDR3 totals 13 residues. Between the trimmed V and J ends, which lost 6 bases and 3 bases, there was a span of 12 bases. CDR3 sequence (DNA): TGCGCCAGCAGCGCAAACCGAAACTACGAGCAGTACTTC. Translated: CASSANRNYEQYF.

The V call is TRBV28, the J call TRBJ1-6; D is uncertain. V lost 6 bases and J lost 0, with 15 bases in between. Germline V lookup: CDR1 MDHEN, CDR2 SYDVKM. This CDR3 contains 17 residues. CDR3 residues: CASRGFTSSSYNSPLHF. The CDR3 DNA is TGTGCCAGCAGGGGGTTTACTAGTAGCTCCTATAATTCACCCCTCCACTTT.

The V gene is TRBV19, the J gene TRBJ2-6; TRBD1 might be the D (5 bases). From germline, CDR1 is LNHDA and CDR2 SQIVND (reference sequence). The V end was cut by 4 bases, the J end by 2 bases, with 9 bases between. The CDR3 sequence is 15 residues long. For the CDR3, the DNA is TGTGCCAGTAGTAAAAGGACACCTGGGGCCAACGTCCTGACTTTC. Translating it yields CASSKRTPGANVLTF.

The V gene is TRBV6-1, the J gene TRBJ2-7, with 8 bases that match TRBD1. Germline CDR1 and CDR2: MNHNS and SASEGT. The CDR3 is made up of 13 amino acids. V was clipped by 8 bases and J by 2 bases; unmatched bases: 5. The CDR3 sequence is CASRDRTAYEQYF. In nucleotides, the CDR3 is TGTGCCAGCCGGGACAGGACTGCCTACGAGCAGTACTTC.

The chain uses TRBV7-3 and TRBJ2-5, with TRBD2 matching over 7 bases. Trimming at V came to 10 bases and at J to 5 bases, leaving 10 bases not matched to a gene. The CDR3 is 13 amino acids. Germline V CDR1 and CDR2: SGHTA, FQGTGA. CDR3 DNA: TGTGCCACGACGGGGGGAAGAGGGGAGACCCAGTACTTC. Its protein product is CATTGGRGETQYF.

This clone came up a few times. V gene TRBV6-6 combines with J gene TRBJ2-7; D remains unclear. CDR1 is MNHNY and CDR2 is SVGAGI in the germline V gene (reference sequence). This CDR3 has 13 amino acids. Between the trimmed V and J ends, which lost 2 bases and 0 bases, there was a span of 5 bases. CDR3 sequence reads: CASSYPDSYEQYF. In DNA form, the CDR3 reads TGTGCCAGCAGTTACCCGGACTCCTACGAGCAGTACTTC.

The CDR3 bases are TGTGCCAGCAGCTCCGGTCAGGCCCCGGACTACGAGCAGTACTTC. It is translated as CASSSGQAPDYEQYF. The chain carries TRBV7-3 and TRBJ2-7, with unresolved D. V shed 4 bases and J shed 3 bases, with 16 bases lying between them. This CDR3 has 15 amino acids. Germline lookup yields CDR1 SGHTA and CDR2 FQGTGA.

This chain connects TRBV9 to TRBJ2-5; unclear D gene. Germline lookup yields CDR1 SGDLS and CDR2 YYNGEE. The CDR3 has 15 residues. V was pared by 3 bases and J by 3 bases, with 15 bases between. The CDR3 reads CASSAHSLAEETQYF. The CDR3 DNA is TGTGCCAGCAGCGCCCATAGTTTGGCTGAAGAGACCCAGTACTTC.

V and J are TRBV28 and TRBJ2-1; D is possibly TRBD1 (5 bases). Trimming removed 8 bases at V and 3 bases at J, with 14 bases between. Germline V gives CDR1 MDHEN, CDR2 SYDVKM. The CDR3 is made up of 14 amino acids. CDR3 protein: CASSRVPVYNEQFF. In DNA, the CDR3 is TGTGCCAGCTCCAGGGTCCCAGTCTACAATGAGCAGTTCTTC.

The CDR3 DNA reads TGTGCCTGGAACAGGGGGAAGGGTCTGAACACTGAAGCTTTCTTT. This codes for CAWNRGKGLNTEAFF. V usage is TRBV30 and J usage is TRBJ1-1; 8 nucleotides line up with TRBD1. The CDR3 has 15 residues. Looked up from germline, CDR1 is GTSNPN and CDR2 is SVGIG (reference sequence). V dropped 4 bases and J dropped 0; count of bases not matched to a gene: 7.

This chain links TRBV28 with TRBJ2-5; D possibly corresponds to TRBD1 (7 bases). CDR3 length: 16 amino acids. V lost 4 bases and J lost 5, with 20 bases in between. The germline gives CDR1 MDHEN, CDR2 SYDVKM. The CDR3 region has the DNA TGTGCCAGCAGTTACGGAGGGGGCGCGATCGACGAGACCCAGTACTTC. Amino acids: CASSYGGGAIDETQYF.

This clone was seen a few times. The chain couples TRBV10-1 to TRBJ2-5; D is perhaps TRBD1 or TRBD2 (5 bases each). V lost 6 bases to trimming and J lost 5 bases, with 10 bases between them. CDR1 is WNHNN and CDR2 is SYGVQD in the germline V gene (reference sequence). This CDR3 is built from 12 residues. DNA of the CDR3: TGCGCCAGCAGCCAGGGACGGGAGACCCAGTACTTC. It encodes CASSQGRETQYF.

This chain links TRBV6-6 with TRBJ1-4; a possible D gene is TRBD1 (6 bases). The V and J ends lost 6 bases and 6 bases respectively, with 17 bases between them. Per germline, CDR1 MNHNY and CDR2 SVGAGI (reference sequence). The CDR3 totals 15 residues. The CDR3 coding sequence is TGTGCCAGCAGGGACCCACAGGGTGGAGATGAAAAACTGTTTTTT. This encodes CASRDPQGGDEKLFF.

V gene TRBV27 combines with J gene TRBJ1-1; possibly TRBD1 for D (5 bases). The CDR3 is made up of 14 amino acids. The V gene lost 8 bases and the J gene lost 4 bases, with 17 bases spanning the gap. Germline CDR1 is MNHEY and CDR2 is SMNVEV (reference sequence). CDR3 nucleotides: TGTGCCAGCTCTAATGGGGGTTTGGGCACTGAAGCTTTCTTT. Translation: CASSNGGLGTEAFF.

This clone occurred once. This chain uses TRBV5-6 with TRBJ1-2; D unresolved. V lost 0 bases, J lost 2 bases, and 20 bases lay in between. The CDR3 totals 18 residues. Germline V lookup: CDR1 SGHDT, CDR2 YYEEEE. CDR3 sequence: CASSLAQSGRAENYGYTF. The DNA of the CDR3 is TGTGCCAGCAGCTTGGCTCAATCCGGAAGGGCGGAAAACTATGGCTACACCTTC.

This clone occurred a few times. J is TRBJ1-2 and V is TRBV19; D call uncertain. The germline CDR1 and CDR2 sequences are LNHDA and SQIVND (reference sequence). The CDR3 consists of 14 residues. Trimming removed 6 bases from V and 8 bases from J, with 19 bases in between. CDR3 in amino acids: CASSPLAPSKGYTF. DNA for the CDR3: TGTGCCAGTAGCCCCTTGGCCCCCTCCAAGGGCTACACCTTC.

This chain connects TRBV18 to TRBJ1-4; unclear D gene. Germline V gives CDR1 KGHSH, CDR2 LQKENI. V was clipped by 3 bases and J by 10 bases, with 15 bases between them. This CDR3 has 14 residues. The CDR3 nucleotides are TGTGCCAGCTCACCTGATAATAGGAGCGGAAAACTGTTTTTT. Translating it yields CASSPDNRSGKLFF.

The J gene is TRBJ1-4, the V gene TRBV9; tentative D call: TRBD1 (6 bases). V was cut by 3 bases and J by 7 bases, with 16 bases left in between. Germline V CDR1 and CDR2: SGDLS, YYNGEE. The CDR3 runs to 15 residues. This chain's CDR3 is CASSAQGNGLEKLFF. CDR3 DNA: TGTGCCAGCAGCGCACAGGGAAATGGACTTGAAAAACTGTTTTTT.

J is TRBJ1-6 and V is TRBV6-1; D may be TRBD1 (5 bases). Trimming shortened V by 5 bases and J by 10 bases, and 15 bases separated the two germline ends. This CDR3 is 14 amino acids long. Germline CDR1 and CDR2: MNHNS and SASEGT. This chain's CDR3 is CASSPDMGGSPLHF. Written as DNA, the CDR3 is TGTGCCAGCAGTCCCGACATGGGGGGATCACCCCTCCACTTT.

The V and J genes are TRBV18 and TRBJ2-3; D remains ambiguous. V was clipped by 6 bases and J by 0 bases, with 13 bases between them. The CDR3 covers 15 residues. The germline gives CDR1 KGHSH, CDR2 LQKENI. The chain's CDR3 is CASSSSLPSTDTQYF. In DNA, the CDR3 is TGTGCCAGCTCCTCTTCTCTTCCTAGCACAGATACGCAGTATTTT.

The chain uses TRBV5-1 and TRBJ1-4, with no clear D. Germline loops: CDR1 SGHRS, CDR2 YFSETQ. The V gene lost 0 bases and the J gene lost 7 bases, with 19 bases spanning the gap. The CDR3 extends over 17 amino acids. As DNA, the CDR3 is TGCGCCAGCAGCTTGGGCCGGGGTCTTGACTCGATTGAAAAACTGTTTTTT. This encodes CASSLGRGLDSIEKLFF.